This T cell receptor (beta chain) was captured by sequencing in a study of blood T cell repertoires in COVID-19. For the study at large: COVID-19 samples collected from the United States, Italy and Spain covered acute and convalescent phases. The analysed material was cDNA or gDNA that came from T cells, B-cell-depleted T cells, or PBMCs.

Unmatched junction bases numbered 5, after V lost 4 bases and J lost 5 bases. This CDR3 region has 13 residues. From germline, CDR1 is SGHNT and CDR2 YYREEE (reference sequence). Authors' methods: Estimation of nucleated cell counts relied on the amplification of reference gene primers. Here immunoSEQ multiplex PCR was the method, and the copy in TCRdb shows in-frame clones only, minus some. The DNA was the basis for D and trimming; V, J and clone size are from that table. The sample includes roughly 34,000 clones, roughly 85% of them seen just once. The sequenced sample consisted of peripheral blood. The origin of this receptor is an older man with active COVID-19. The chain employs TRBV5-4 and TRBJ1-2; 7 bases map to TRBD1. CDR3 DNA sequence: TGTGCCAGCAGCCCGGGACAGAAGTATGGCTACACCTTC. It is translated as CASSPGQKYGYTF.